These T cell receptor beta chains were read from a single sample in a study of a mutant IDH1 vaccine in newly diagnosed glioma. No antigen has been identified for these receptors. The table came from immunoSEQ multiplex PCR; TCRdb's copy has only in-frame clones and leaves some out. Among some 30,000 clones listed, more than 75% were seen once. The sequencing used PBMCs, collected from a glioma patient whose treatment included an IDH1 peptide vaccine. These receptors came from a man aged 40-55 years with glioma. CDR3s leave out the opening cysteine and the closing phenylalanine or tryptophan. A D gene is named only where the DNA matches it firmly.

D	V	J	CDR3
TRBD2	TRBV28	TRBJ2-3	ASTSRGTSIAWEQY
TRBD2	TRBV15	TRBJ2-7	ATSGQTGGRSYEQY
.	TRBV5-5	TRBJ2-2	ASSPLRVRDTGELF
.	TRBV9	TRBJ2-3	ASSVESGTYTDTQY
.	TRBV5-8	TRBJ2-3	ASSSGLGGRGSTDTQY
.	TRBV28	TRBJ2-7	ASSSAPGAGPSYEQY
.	TRBV19	TRBJ2-1	ASSIRVGSYNEQF
TRBD1	TRBV29-1	TRBJ2-4	SVDGQGEGIQY
.	TRBV6-4	TRBJ2-1	ARGRHNEQF
.	TRBV4-1	TRBJ2-2	ASSRARTGELF
.	TRBV10-3	TRBJ2-1	AIRGPDNSYNEQF
TRBD1	TRBV7-8	TRBJ2-2	ASSSGQSTGELF
.	TRBV27	TRBJ1-4	ASSSLGGPNEKLF
.	TRBV19	TRBJ2-1	AIQDSSYNEQF
TRBD2	TRBV18	TRBJ2-1	ASSPPSGGAKNEQF
TRBD2	TRBV30	TRBJ2-3	AWSPLAGDTDTQY
TRBD2	TRBV7-9	TRBJ2-5	ASRAGRRPQETQY
TRBD1	TRBV2	TRBJ1-2	TRDRGRRVYGYT
.	TRBV19	TRBJ1-5	ASSITTRQAYQPQH
TRBD1	TRBV7-2	TRBJ2-7	ASSTSRQGAFTYEQY
TRBD1	TRBV5-1	TRBJ2-5	ASSPTGGLVETQY
.	TRBV2	TRBJ2-1	ASRMAGHEQF
TRBD1	TRBV19	TRBJ1-6	AVRGADRGQSPLH
.	TRBV4-3	TRBJ2-5	ASSQDNPGTDETQY
.	TRBV30	TRBJ1-2	AWSVRGGNYGYT
TRBD1	TRBV7-2	TRBJ1-1	ASSPQGRRTEAF
.	TRBV4-1	TRBJ2-4	ASSQEGVQQY
.	TRBV18	TRBJ1-1	ASSPFRELIDWNTEAF
.	TRBV5-1	TRBJ1-6	ASSSEGYYNSPLH
TRBD2	TRBV2	TRBJ2-7	ASSASGSYEQY
TRBD2	TRBV5-1	TRBJ2-5	ASSLGLAENQETQY
.	TRBV30	TRBJ1-3	AWKPLGNTIY
.	TRBV10-3	TRBJ1-1	AISDSPGRGGTEAF
.	TRBV7-8	.	ASSQTGTFNYEQY
.	TRBV5-1	TRBJ2-2	ASSLEGGSTGELF
.	TRBV5-1	TRBJ1-4	ASSFGGGNEKLF
.	TRBV29-1	TRBJ1-1	SVVSGRWAEAF
TRBD1	TRBV28	TRBJ1-2	ASSANRGLYGYT